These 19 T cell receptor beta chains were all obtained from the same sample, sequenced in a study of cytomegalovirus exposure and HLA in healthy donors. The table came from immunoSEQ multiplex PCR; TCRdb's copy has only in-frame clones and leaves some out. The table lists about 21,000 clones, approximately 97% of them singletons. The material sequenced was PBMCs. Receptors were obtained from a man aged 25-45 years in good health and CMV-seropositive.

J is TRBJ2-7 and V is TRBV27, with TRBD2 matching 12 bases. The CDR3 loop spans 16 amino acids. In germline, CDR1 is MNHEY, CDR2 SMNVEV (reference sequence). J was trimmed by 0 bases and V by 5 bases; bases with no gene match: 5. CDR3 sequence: CASSHTSGGPSYEQYF. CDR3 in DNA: TGTGCCAGCAGTCACACTAGCGGGGGGCCCTCCTACGAGCAGTACTTC.

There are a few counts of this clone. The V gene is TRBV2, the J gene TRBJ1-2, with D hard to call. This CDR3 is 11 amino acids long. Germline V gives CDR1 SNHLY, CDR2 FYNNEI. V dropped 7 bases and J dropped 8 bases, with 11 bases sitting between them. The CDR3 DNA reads TGTGCCAGCACGGGAGGTAGGGGCTACACCTTC. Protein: CASTGGRGYTF.

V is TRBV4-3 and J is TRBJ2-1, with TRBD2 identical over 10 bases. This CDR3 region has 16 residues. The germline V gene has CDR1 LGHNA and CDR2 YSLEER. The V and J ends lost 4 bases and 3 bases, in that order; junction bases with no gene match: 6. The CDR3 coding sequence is TGCGCCAGCAGCCTAGAAACTAGCGGGGTCTACAATGAGCAGTTCTTC. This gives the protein CASSLETSGVYNEQFF.

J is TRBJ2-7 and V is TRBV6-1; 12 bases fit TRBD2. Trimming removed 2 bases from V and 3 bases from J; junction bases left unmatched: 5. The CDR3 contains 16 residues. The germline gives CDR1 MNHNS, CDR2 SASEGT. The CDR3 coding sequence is TGTGCCAGCAGTGAAACCGGACTAGCGGGGTTCTACGAGCAGTACTTC. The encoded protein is CASSETGLAGFYEQYF.

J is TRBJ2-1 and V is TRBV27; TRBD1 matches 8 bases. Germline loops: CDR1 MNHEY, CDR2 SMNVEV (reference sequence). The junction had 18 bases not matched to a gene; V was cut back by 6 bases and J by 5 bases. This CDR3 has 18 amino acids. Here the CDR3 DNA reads TGTGCCAGCAGCCCCGGACAGGGCCCTAGGCACTCTGACAATGAGCAGTTCTTC. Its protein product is CASSPGQGPRHSDNEQFF.

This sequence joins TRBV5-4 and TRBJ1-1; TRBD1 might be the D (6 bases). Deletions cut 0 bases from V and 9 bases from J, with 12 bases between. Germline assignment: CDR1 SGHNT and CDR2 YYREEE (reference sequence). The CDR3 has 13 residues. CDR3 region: CASSLGDTYKAFF. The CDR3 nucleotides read TGTGCCAGCAGCTTGGGGGACACCTACAAAGCTTTCTTT.

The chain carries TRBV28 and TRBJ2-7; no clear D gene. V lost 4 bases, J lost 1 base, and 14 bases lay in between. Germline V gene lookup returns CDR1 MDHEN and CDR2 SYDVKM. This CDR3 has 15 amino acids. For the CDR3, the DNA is TGTGCCAGCAGTTCCCCGAAAGAGCCTTCCTACGAGCAGTACTTC. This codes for CASSSPKEPSYEQYF.

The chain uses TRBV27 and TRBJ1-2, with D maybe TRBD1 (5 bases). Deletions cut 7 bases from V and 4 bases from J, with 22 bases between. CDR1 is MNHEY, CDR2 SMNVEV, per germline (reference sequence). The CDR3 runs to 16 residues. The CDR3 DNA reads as TGTGCCAGCACCCCCAGGGAGGGCGTACCTGTCTATGGCTACACCTTC. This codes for CASTPREGVPVYGYTF.

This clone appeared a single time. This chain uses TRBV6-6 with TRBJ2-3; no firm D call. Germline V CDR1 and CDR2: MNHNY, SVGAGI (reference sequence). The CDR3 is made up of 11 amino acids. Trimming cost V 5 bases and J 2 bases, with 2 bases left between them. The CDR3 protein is CASSHTDTQYF. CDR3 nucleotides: TGTGCCAGCAGTCACACAGATACGCAGTATTTT.

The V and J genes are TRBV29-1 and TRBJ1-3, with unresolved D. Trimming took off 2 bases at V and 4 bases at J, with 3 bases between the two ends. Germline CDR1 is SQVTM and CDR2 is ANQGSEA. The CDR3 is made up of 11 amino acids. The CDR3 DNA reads TGCAGCGTTGAACGGGGAAACACCATATATTTT. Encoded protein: CSVERGNTIYF.

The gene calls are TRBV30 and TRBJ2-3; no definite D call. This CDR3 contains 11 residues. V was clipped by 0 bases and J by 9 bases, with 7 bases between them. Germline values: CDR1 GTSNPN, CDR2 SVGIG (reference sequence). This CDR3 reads CAWSVANTQYF. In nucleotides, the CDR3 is TGTGCCTGGAGTGTGGCCAACACGCAGTATTTT.

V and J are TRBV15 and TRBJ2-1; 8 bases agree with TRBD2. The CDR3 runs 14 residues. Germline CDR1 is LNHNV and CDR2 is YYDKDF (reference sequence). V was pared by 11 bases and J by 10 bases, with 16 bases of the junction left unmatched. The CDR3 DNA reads TGTGCCTCAGCAGCAATACGGGGGGGCGGGGAGCAGTTCTTC. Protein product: CASAAIRGGGEQFF. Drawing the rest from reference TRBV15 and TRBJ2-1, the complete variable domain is DAMVIQNPRYQVTQFGKPVTLSCSQTLNHNVMYWYQQKSSQAPKLLFHYYDKDFNNEADTPDNFQSRRPNTSFCFLDIRSPGLGDTAMYLCASAAIRGGGEQFFGPGTRLTVL.

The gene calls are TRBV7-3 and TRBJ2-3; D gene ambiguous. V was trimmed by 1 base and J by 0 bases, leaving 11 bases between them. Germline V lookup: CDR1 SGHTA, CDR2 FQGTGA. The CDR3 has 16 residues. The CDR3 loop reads CASSLSRSSSTDTQYF. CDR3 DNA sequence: TGTGCCAGCAGCTTAAGTAGGAGCTCTAGCACAGATACGCAGTATTTT.

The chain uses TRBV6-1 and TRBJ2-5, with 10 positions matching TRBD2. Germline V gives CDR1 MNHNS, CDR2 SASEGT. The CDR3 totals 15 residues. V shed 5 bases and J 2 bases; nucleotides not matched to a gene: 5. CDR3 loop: CASSRTSGVQETQYF. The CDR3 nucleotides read TGTGCCAGCAGTAGAACTAGCGGGGTTCAAGAGACCCAGTACTTC.

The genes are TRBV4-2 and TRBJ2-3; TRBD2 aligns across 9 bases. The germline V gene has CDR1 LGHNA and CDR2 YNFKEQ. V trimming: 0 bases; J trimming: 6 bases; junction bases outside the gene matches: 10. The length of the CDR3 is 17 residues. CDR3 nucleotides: TGTGCCAGCAGCCAAGATCTATCGGCTAGCGGGACGGATACGCAGTATTTT. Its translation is CASSQDLSASGTDTQYF.

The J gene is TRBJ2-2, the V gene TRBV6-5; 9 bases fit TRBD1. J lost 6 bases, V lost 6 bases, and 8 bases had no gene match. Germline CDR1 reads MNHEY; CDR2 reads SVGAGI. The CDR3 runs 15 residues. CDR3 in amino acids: CASSYGTGFPGELFF. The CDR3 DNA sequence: TGTGCCAGCAGCTACGGGACAGGGTTCCCCGGGGAGCTGTTTTTT.

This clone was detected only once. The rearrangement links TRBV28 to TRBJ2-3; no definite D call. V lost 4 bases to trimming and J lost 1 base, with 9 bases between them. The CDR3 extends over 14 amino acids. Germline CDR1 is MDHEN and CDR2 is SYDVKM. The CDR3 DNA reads TGTGCCAGCAGTTCCAGGATGGGCACAGATACGCAGTATTTT. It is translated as CASSSRMGTDTQYF.

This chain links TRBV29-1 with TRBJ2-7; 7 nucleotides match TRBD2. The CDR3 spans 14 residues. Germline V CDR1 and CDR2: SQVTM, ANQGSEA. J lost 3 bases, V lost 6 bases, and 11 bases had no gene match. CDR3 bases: TGCAGCGTCTCCCCAGCGGGGCTCCTCTACGAGCAGTACTTC. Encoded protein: CSVSPAGLLYEQYF.

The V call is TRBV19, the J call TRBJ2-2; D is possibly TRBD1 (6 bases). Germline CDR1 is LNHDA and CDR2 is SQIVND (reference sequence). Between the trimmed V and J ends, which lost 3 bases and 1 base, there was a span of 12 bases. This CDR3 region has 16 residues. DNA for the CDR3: TGTGCCAGTAGTATCCGGCAGGGGTGGAACACCGGGGAGCTGTTTTTT. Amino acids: CASSIRQGWNTGELFF.